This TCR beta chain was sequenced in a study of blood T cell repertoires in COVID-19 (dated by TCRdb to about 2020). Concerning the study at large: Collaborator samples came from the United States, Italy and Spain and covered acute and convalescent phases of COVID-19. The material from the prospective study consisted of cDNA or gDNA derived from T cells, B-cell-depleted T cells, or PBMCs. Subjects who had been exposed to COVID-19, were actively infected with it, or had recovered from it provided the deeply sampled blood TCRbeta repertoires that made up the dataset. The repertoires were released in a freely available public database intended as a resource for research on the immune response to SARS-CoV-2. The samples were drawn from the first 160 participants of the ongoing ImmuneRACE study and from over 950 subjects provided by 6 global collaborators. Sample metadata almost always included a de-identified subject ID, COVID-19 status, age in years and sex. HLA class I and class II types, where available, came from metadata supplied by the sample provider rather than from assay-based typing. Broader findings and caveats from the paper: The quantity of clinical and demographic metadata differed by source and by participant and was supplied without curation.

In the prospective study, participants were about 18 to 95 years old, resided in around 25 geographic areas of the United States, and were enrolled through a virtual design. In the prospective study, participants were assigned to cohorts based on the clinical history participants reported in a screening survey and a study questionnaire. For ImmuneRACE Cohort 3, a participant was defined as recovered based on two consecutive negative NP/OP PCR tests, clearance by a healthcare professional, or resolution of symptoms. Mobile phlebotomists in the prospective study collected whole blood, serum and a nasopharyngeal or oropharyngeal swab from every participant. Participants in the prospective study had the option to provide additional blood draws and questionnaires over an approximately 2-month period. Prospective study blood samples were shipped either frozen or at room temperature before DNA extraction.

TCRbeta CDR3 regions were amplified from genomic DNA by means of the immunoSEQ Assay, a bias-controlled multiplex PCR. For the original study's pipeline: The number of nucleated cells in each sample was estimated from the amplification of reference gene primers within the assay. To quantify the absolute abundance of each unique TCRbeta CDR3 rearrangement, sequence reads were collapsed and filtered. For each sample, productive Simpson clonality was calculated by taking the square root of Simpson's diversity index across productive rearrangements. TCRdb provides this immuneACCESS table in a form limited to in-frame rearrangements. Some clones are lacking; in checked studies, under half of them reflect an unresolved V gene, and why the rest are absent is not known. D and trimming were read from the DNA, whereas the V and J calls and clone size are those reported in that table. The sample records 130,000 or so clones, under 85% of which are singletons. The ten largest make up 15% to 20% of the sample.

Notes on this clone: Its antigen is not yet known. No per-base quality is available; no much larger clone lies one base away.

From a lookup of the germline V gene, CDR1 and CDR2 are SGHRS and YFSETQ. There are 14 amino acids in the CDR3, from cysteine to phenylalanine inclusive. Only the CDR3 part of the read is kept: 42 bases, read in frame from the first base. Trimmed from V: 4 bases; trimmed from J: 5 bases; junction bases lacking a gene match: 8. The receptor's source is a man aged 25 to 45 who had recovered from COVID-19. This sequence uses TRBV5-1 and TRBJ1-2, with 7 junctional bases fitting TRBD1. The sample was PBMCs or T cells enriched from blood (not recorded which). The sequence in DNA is TGCGCCAGCAGCCCAGGACAGGAGATTTATGGCTACACCTTC. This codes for CASSPGQEIYGYTF.